This T cell receptor beta chain was sequenced for a study of response to subunit inactivated influenza vaccine. Study-wide results and caveats: It was suggested by the authors that few new T cells are recruited by each seasonal influenza vaccination.

This clonotype was detected only a few times. The target antigen is unknown. TCRdb reanalysed the RT-PCR reads using MiXCR and keeps one entry per CDR3 protein. The repertoire includes more than 700,000 distinct CDR3 sequences, roughly 20% of them detected once, and roughly a tenth sits in the top ten. This specimen consisted of PBMCs from blood, obtained about 5 days after vaccination. This sequence originates from a man in his fifties who received an inactivated influenza vaccine.

As DNA, the CDR3 is TGCAGTGCCGCCCCGGGGCCGATTAACTATGGCTACACCTTC. Protein: CSAAPGPINYGYTF. The gene calls are TRBV20-1 and TRBJ1-2; possibly TRBD1 for D (5 bases). The ends were cut back, 6 bases at V and 1 base at J, with 15 bases in the middle. Germline loops: CDR1 DFQATT, CDR2 SNEGSKA (reference sequence). This CDR3 spans 14 amino acids.